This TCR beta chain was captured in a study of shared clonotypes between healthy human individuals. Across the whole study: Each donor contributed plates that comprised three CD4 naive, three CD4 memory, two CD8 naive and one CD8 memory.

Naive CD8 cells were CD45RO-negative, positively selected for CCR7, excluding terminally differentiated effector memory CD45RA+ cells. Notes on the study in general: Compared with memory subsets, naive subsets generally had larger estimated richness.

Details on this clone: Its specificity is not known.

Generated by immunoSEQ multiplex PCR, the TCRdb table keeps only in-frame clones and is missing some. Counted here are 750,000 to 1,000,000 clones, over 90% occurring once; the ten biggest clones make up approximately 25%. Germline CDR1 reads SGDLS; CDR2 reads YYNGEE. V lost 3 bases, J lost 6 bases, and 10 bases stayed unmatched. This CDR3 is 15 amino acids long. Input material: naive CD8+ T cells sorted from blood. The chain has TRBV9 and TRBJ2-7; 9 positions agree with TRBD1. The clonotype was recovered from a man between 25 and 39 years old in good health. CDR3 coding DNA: TGTGCCAGCAGCGCCTCGGGACAGGGAGTCGGCGAGCAGTACTTC. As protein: CASSASGQGVGEQYF.